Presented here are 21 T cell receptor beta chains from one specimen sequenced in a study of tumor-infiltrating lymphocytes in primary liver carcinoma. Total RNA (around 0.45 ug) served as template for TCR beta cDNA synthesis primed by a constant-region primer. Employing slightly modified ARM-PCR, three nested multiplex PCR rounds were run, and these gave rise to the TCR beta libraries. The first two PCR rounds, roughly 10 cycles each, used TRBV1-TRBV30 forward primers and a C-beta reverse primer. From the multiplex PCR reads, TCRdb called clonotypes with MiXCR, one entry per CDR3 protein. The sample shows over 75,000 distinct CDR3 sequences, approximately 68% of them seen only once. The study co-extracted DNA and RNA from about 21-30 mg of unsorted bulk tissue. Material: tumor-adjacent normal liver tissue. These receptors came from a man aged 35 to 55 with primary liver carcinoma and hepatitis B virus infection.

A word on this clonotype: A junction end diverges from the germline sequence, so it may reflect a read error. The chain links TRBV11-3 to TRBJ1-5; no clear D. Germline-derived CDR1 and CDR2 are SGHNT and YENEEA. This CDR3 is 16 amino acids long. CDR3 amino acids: CASSLGTVGGNQPQQF. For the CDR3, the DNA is TGTGCCAGCAGCTTAGGGACCGTGGGTGGCAATCAACCCCAGCAATTT.

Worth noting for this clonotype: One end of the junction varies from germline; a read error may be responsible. The CDR3 region has the DNA TGTGTCAGCAGCCCGGGAGCCGGCGGGGGGCTGTTTTTT. Translated, it gives CVSSPGAGGGLFF. This rearrangement joins TRBV6-1 to TRBJ2-2; 7 bases line up with TRBD2. The CDR3 runs to 13 residues. Looked up from germline, CDR1 is MNHNS and CDR2 is SASEGT.

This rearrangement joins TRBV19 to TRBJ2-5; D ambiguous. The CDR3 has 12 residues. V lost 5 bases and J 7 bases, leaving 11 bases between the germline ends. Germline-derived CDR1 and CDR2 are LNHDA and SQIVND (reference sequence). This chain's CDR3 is CASSLWMRTQYF. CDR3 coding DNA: TGTGCCAGTAGTCTTTGGATGCGGACCCAGTACTTC.

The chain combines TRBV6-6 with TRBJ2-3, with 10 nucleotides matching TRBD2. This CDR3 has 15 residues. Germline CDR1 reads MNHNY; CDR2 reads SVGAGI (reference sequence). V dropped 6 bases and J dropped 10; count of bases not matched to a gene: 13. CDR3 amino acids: CASSLGLAEWSSQYF. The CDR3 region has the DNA TGTGCCAGCAGCCTCGGACTAGCGGAATGGTCGTCGCAGTATTTT.

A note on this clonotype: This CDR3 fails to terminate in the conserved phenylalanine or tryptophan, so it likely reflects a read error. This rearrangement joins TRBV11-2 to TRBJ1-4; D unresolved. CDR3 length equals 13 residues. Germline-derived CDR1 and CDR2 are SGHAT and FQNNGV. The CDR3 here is CTSRRDQIEKLFL. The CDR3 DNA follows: TGTACCAGCAGACGTGACCAGATCGAAAAACTGTTTTTA.

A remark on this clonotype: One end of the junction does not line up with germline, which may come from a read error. CDR3 bases: TGTGCCAGCAGCTTAAGCGGGAGTGGAACCGGGGAGTTGTTTTTT. It codes for CASSLSGSGTGELFF. The chain joins TRBV11-1 to TRBJ2-2; 8 bases are shared with TRBD2. Germline V lookup: CDR1 SGHAT, CDR2 FQDESV (reference sequence). This CDR3 spans 15 amino acids.

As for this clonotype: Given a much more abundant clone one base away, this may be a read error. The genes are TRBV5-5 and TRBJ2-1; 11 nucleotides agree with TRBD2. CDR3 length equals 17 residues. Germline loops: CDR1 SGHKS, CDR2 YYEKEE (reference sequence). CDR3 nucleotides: TGTGCCAGCAGCTTGGGCGGGTTAGCGGGAGGGGCCAATGAGAAGTTCTTC. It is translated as CASSLGGLAGGANEKFF.

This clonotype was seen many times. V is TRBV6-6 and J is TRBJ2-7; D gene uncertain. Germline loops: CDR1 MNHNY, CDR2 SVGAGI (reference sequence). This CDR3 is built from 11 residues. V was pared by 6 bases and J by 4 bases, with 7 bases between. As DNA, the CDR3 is TGTGCCAGCAGCACCCATTACGAGCAGTACTTC. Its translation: CASSTHYEQYF.

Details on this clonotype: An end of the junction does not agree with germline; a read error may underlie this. CDR3 sequence reads: CSLETPGVGGYTF. CDR3 in DNA: TGCAGCCTTGAAACACCAGGAGTTGGTGGCTACACCTTC. The rearrangement uses TRBV29-1 and TRBJ1-2, with D unclear. The CDR3 covers 13 residues. Germline V gene lookup returns CDR1 SQVTM and CDR2 ANQGSEA.

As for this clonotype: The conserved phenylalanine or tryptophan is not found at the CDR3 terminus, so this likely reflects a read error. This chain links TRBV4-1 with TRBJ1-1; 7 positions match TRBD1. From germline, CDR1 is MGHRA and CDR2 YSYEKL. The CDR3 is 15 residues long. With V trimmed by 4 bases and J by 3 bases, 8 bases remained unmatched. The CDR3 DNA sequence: TGCGCCAGCAGCCGACTCAGGGGGGGTGACACTGAAGCTTTCCTA. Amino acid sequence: CASSRLRGGDTEAFL.

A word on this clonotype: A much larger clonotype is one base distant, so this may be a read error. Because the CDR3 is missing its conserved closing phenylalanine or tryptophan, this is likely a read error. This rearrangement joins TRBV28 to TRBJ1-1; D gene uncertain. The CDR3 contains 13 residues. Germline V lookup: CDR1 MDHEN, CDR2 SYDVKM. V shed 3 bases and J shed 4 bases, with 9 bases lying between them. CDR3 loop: CASSLASITEAFI. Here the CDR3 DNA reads TGTGCCAGCAGTTTGGCCTCTATCACTGAAGCTTTCATT.

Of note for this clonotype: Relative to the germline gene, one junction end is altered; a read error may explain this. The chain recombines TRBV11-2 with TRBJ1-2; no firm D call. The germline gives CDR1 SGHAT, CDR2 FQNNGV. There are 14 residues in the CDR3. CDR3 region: CASSLVREGYGYTF. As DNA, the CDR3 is TGTGCCAGCAGCTTAGTGAGGGAAGGCTATGGCTACACTTTC.

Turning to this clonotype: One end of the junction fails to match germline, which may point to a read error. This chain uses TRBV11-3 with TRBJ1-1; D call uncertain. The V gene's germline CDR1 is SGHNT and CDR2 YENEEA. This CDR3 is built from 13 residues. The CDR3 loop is CTSSLSGGTEAFF. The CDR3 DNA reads TGTACCAGCAGCTTATCAGGAGGGACTGAAGCTTTCTTT.

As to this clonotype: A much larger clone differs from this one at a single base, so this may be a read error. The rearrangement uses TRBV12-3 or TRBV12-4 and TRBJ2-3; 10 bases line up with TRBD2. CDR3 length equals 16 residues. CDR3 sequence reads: CDSSSPGLAGTDTQYF. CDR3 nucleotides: TGTGACAGCAGTTCTCCCGGACTAGCGGGCACAGATACGCAGTATTTT.

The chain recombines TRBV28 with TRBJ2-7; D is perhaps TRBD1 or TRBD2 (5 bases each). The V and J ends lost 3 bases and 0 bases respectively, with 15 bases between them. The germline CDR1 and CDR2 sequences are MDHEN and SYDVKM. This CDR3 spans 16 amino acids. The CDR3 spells CASSFDSGRSSYEQYF. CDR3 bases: TGTGCCAGCAGTTTCGACAGCGGCCGTAGCTCCTACGAGCAGTACTTC.

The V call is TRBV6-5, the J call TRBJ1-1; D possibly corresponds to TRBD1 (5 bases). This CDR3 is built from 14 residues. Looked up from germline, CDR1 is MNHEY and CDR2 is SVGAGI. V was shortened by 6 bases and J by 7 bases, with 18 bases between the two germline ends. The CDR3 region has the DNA TGTGCCAGCAGGCTCACAGGAGAAATGGGTGAAGCTTTCTTT. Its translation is CASRLTGEMGEAFF.

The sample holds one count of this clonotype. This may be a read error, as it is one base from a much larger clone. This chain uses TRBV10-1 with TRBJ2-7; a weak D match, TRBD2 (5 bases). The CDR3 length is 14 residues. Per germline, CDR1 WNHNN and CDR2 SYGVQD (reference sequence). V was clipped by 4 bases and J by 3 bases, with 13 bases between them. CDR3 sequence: CASSAQDCFYEQYF. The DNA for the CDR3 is TGCGCCAGCAGTGCCCAGGACTGTTTCTACGAGCAGTACTTC.

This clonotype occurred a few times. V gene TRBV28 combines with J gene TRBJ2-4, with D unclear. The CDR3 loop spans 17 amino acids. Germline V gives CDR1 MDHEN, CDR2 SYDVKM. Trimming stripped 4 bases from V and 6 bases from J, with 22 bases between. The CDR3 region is CASSSLRNVGWVNIQYF. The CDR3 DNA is TGTGCCAGCAGTTCACTGAGAAACGTCGGTTGGGTAAACATTCAGTACTTC.

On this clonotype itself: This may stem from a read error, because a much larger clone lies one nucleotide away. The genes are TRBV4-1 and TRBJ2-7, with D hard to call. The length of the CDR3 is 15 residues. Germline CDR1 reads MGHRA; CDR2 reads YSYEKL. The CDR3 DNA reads TGCGCCAGCAGCCAAGACAGTGAGAGCTCCTACAAGCAGTACTTC. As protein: CASSQDSESSYKQYF.

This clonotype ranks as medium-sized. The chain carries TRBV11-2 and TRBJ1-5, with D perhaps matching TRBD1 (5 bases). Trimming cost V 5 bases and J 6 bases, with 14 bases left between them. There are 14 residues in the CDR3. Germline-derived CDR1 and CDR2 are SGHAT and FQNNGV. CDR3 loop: CASSDLDTGQPQHF. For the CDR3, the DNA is TGTGCCAGCAGCGACCTAGACACAGGTCAGCCCCAGCATTTT.

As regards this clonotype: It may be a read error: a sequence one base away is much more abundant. The CDR3 is CASSEAGSSGELSF. The CDR3, as DNA: TGCGCCAGCAGTGAGGCCGGGAGCTCCGGGGAGCTGTCTTTT. V and J are TRBV10-1 and TRBJ2-2, with a weak D call TRBD2 (6 bases). This CDR3 comprises 14 residues. The germline gives CDR1 WNHNN, CDR2 SYGVQD (reference sequence).